This T cell receptor (beta chain) was observed in a study of blood T cell repertoires in COVID-19. About the study: T cells, B-cell-depleted T cells, or PBMCs provided the cDNA or gDNA that served as material.

Original processing notes: It was from reference gene primer amplification that nucleated cell counts were estimated. Generated by immunoSEQ multiplex PCR, the TCRdb table keeps only in-frame clones and is missing some. D and trimming come from the DNA, and the V and J calls and clone size come from that table. The table includes over 250,000 clones, around 87% detected once. Trimming cost V 2 bases and J 4 bases, with 14 bases left between them. Germline V gene sequence: CDR1 SGHKS, CDR2 YYEKEE (reference sequence). CDR3 size: 15 residues. The rearrangement uses TRBV5-5 and TRBJ2-3; possibly TRBD2 for D (6 bases). The sequenced sample consisted of peripheral blood. The receptor's source is a woman between 45 and 65 years old with acute or convalescent COVID-19. CDR3 coding DNA: TGTGCCAGCAGCTTAGGCGGGACTGGATCAGATACGCAGTATTTT. Translation gives CASSLGGTGSDTQYF.